The 7 T cell receptor beta chains below were found in one sample sequenced in a study of T-cell memory formation after mild COVID-19. MiXCR, run by TCRdb on the 5' RACE reads, gives a single entry per CDR3 protein. The data show approximately 410,000 distinct CDR3 sequences, 23% seen once. The sequenced sample consisted of PBMCs or a T cell subset sorted from them (not recorded which). These receptor sequences come from an adult woman who had mild COVID-19 (a few samples of this study predate the infection). Cell type and time point are not known.

This clonotype occurred a few times. The chain links TRBV29-1 to TRBJ1-1; D is unresolved. This CDR3 is built from 15 residues. Per the germline V gene, CDR1 is SQVTM and CDR2 is ANQGSEA. V was cut by 6 bases and J by 1 base, with 18 bases left in between. CDR3 in DNA: TGCAGCGTCCCTAAGTATGGATCTACGAACACTGAAGCTTTCTTT. Translating it yields CSVPKYGSTNTEAFF.

The V and J genes are TRBV11-1 and TRBJ2-1; D is possibly TRBD1 (8 bases). With 2 bases removed from V and 9 bases from J, the gap between germline ends came to 17 bases. The CDR3 extends over 15 amino acids. CDR1 and CDR2 (germline): SGHAT, FQDESV (reference sequence). As DNA, the CDR3 is TGTGCCAGCAGCTTACTACAGGGGGGGATGTTTGAGCAGTTCTTC. Residues: CASSLLQGGMFEQFF.

This clonotype was observed many times. The rearrangement joins TRBV12-3 or TRBV12-4 to TRBJ2-1; D gene uncertain. Trimming took 5 bases from V and 8 from J, leaving 13 bases between them. CDR3 length: 13 amino acids. Here the CDR3 reads CASSGPQGDEQFF. Here the CDR3 DNA reads TGTGCCAGCAGTGGCCCCCAAGGCGATGAGCAGTTCTTC.

In this sample, this clonotype turned up a few times. The genes are TRBV7-9 and TRBJ1-1; unclear D gene. In germline, CDR1 is SEHNR, CDR2 FQNEAQ (reference sequence). Deletions cut 2 bases from V and 5 bases from J, with 15 bases between. This CDR3 spans 15 amino acids. CDR3 sequence: CASSLRSRVATEAFF. The CDR3 nucleotides read TGTGCCAGCAGCTTAAGGTCCCGAGTAGCTACTGAAGCTTTCTTT. Filled out from reference TRBV7-9 and TRBJ1-1, the complete variable domain reads DTGVSQNPRHKITKRGQNVTFRCDPISEHNRLYWYRQTLGQGPEFLTYFQNEAQLEKSRLLSDRFSAERPKGSFSTLEIQRTEQGDSAMYLCASSLRSRVATEAFFGQGTRLTVV.

The V call is TRBV11-2, the J call TRBJ1-2; D is undetermined. The CDR3 sequence is 16 residues long. Germline CDR1 and CDR2: SGHAT and FQNNGV. V dropped 0 bases and J dropped 4 bases, with 15 bases sitting between them. The CDR3 DNA reads as TGTGCCAGCAGCTTAGATCTACGGGTCATGAGCTATGGCTACACCTTC. This codes for CASSLDLRVMSYGYTF.

The chain uses TRBV20-1 and TRBJ2-3, with D uncertain. Germline V gene lookup returns CDR1 DFQATT and CDR2 SNEGSKA (reference sequence). Trimming took off 3 bases at V and 1 base at J, with 5 bases between the two ends. CDR3 length: 12 residues. DNA for the CDR3: TGCAGTGCTAGTCTACGCACAGATACGCAGTATTTT. The encoded protein is CSASLRTDTQYF.

This clonotype was seen a handful of times. The rearrangement uses TRBV27 and TRBJ2-7, with D perhaps matching TRBD1 or TRBD2 (5 bases each). This CDR3 is built from 13 residues. CDR1 and CDR2 from the germline V gene are MNHEY and SMNVEV (reference sequence). V lost 7 bases, J lost 7 bases, and 17 bases lay in between. CDR3 DNA: TGTGCCAGCACCATTCCCGAGGGACGGGAGCAGTACTTC. Its translation is CASTIPEGREQYF.